This T cell receptor (beta chain) was profiled in a study of response to subunit inactivated influenza vaccine (dated by TCRdb to between 2017 and 2018). Notes on the research overall: Deep quantitative T cell receptor repertoire profiling was used in the study to track responses to a trivalent subunit inactivated influenza vaccine. The study at large found these results: According to the authors, only a limited number of new T cells may be recruited by each seasonal influenza vaccination.

The CDR3 measures 14 amino acids from cysteine to phenylalanine. This entry keeps only the CDR3 DNA: 42 bases, framed from base 1. V was cut back by 4 bases and J by 5 bases, leaving a gap of 12 bases between them. As encoded in the germline V gene, CDR1 is SNHLY while CDR2 is FYNNEI. This clonotype was recorded many times. Its antigen is still unknown. Per-base qualities were not stored, and no clone one base away is much larger. To prepare the library, RT-PCR was applied. TCRdb records Illumina HiSeq 2500 as the sequencer. TCRdb passed the public sequencing reads through fastp at Q25 and MiXCR, retaining productive beta sequences. Under each unique CDR3 protein, matching rows form one entry showing the most common genes and DNA. This sample has about 650,000 distinct CDR3 sequences in its table, and about 15% of those were observed once. The top ten hold roughly 11% of the sample.

The sequences come from PBMCs from blood, collected roughly 12 days after vaccination. The TCR comes from a man aged 50-60 years who received an inactivated influenza vaccine. Donor details come from another sample of the same person, matched by shared clones. The chain joins TRBV2 to TRBJ2-1; the D gene is unclear. Here the CDR3 is given as CASSVRRLNNEQFF. In nucleotides, the sequence is TGTGCCAGCAGTGTAAGAAGATTAAACAATGAGCAGTTCTTC.